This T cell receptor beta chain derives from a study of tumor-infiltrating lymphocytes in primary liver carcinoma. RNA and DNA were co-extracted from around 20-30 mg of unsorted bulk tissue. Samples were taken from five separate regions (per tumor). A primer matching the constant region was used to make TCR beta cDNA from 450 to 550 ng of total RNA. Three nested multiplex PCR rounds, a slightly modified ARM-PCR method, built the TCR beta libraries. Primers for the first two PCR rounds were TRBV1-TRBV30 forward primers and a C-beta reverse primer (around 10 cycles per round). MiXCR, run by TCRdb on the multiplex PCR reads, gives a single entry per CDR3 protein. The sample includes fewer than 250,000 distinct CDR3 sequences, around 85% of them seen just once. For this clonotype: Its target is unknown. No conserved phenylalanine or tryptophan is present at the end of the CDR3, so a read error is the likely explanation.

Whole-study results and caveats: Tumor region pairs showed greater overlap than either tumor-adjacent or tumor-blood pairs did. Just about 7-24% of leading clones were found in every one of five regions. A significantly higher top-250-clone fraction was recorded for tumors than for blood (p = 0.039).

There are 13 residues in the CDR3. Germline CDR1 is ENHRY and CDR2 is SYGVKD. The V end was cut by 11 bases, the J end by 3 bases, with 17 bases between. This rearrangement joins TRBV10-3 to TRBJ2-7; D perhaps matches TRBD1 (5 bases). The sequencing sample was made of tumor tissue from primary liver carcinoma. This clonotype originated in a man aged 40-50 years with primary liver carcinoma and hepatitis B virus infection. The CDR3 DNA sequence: TGTGCCTCCCAAACAGGTTCCCTCTACGAGCAGTACCTC. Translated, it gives CASQTGSLYEQYL.